The clone carrying this T cell receptor beta chain was detected a few times. Its specificity is not known. Sequencing used immunoSEQ v3.0 at survey level. Sequencing was performed with immunoSEQ multiplex PCR; in TCRdb, only in-frame clones are kept and a portion is missing. The profile shows about 35,000 clones, roughly 74% of them singletons. These data belong to a study of long-term antiretroviral therapy in people with HIV. The CDR3 extends over 16 amino acids. Study-wide points: An increase in diversity followed ART, yet levels stayed below transplant donor controls.

V and J are TRBV1 and TRBJ1-5; the table assigns TRBD1, which was not confirmed against the DNA. TRBV1 is flagged as a pseudogene. The sequence derives from a middle-aged man with HIV. The source was unsorted PBMCs, collected 3 years after starting antiretroviral therapy. CDR3 bases: TGCACCAGCAGCCAAGATGGCAGACAGGGAGATCAGCCCCAGCATTTT. Amino acid sequence: CTSSQDGRQGDQPQHF.